What follows is one T cell receptor (beta chain) and its context. In the source study's methods: Amplification of reference gene primers provided the estimated nucleated cell counts. Here immunoSEQ multiplex PCR was the method, and the copy in TCRdb shows in-frame clones only, minus some. V, J and clone size are taken as reported in that table, and D and trimming were inferred from the DNA itself. The table shows 80,000 or so clones, with almost 85% occurring only once. The sample is drawn from a study of blood T cell repertoires in COVID-19. At the level of the study: COVID-19 samples from acute and convalescent phases originated in the United States, Italy and Spain. T cells, B-cell-depleted T cells, or PBMCs provided the cDNA or gDNA that served as material.

Enrollment of patients from Seattle took place during active infection, with longitudinal follow-up. V gave up 6 bases and J gave up 6 bases, with 11 bases separating them. The germline gives CDR1 SNHLY, CDR2 FYNNEI. The CDR3 totals 12 residues. Sequencing used peripheral blood. The TCR originated in a man aged 50 to 59 with COVID-19, enrolled during active disease. This rearrangement joins TRBV2 to TRBJ1-1; possibly TRBD1 for D (5 bases). CDR3 amino acids: CASRDSLPEAFF. CDR3 DNA sequence: TGTGCCAGCAGAGACAGTCTTCCTGAAGCTTTCTTT.